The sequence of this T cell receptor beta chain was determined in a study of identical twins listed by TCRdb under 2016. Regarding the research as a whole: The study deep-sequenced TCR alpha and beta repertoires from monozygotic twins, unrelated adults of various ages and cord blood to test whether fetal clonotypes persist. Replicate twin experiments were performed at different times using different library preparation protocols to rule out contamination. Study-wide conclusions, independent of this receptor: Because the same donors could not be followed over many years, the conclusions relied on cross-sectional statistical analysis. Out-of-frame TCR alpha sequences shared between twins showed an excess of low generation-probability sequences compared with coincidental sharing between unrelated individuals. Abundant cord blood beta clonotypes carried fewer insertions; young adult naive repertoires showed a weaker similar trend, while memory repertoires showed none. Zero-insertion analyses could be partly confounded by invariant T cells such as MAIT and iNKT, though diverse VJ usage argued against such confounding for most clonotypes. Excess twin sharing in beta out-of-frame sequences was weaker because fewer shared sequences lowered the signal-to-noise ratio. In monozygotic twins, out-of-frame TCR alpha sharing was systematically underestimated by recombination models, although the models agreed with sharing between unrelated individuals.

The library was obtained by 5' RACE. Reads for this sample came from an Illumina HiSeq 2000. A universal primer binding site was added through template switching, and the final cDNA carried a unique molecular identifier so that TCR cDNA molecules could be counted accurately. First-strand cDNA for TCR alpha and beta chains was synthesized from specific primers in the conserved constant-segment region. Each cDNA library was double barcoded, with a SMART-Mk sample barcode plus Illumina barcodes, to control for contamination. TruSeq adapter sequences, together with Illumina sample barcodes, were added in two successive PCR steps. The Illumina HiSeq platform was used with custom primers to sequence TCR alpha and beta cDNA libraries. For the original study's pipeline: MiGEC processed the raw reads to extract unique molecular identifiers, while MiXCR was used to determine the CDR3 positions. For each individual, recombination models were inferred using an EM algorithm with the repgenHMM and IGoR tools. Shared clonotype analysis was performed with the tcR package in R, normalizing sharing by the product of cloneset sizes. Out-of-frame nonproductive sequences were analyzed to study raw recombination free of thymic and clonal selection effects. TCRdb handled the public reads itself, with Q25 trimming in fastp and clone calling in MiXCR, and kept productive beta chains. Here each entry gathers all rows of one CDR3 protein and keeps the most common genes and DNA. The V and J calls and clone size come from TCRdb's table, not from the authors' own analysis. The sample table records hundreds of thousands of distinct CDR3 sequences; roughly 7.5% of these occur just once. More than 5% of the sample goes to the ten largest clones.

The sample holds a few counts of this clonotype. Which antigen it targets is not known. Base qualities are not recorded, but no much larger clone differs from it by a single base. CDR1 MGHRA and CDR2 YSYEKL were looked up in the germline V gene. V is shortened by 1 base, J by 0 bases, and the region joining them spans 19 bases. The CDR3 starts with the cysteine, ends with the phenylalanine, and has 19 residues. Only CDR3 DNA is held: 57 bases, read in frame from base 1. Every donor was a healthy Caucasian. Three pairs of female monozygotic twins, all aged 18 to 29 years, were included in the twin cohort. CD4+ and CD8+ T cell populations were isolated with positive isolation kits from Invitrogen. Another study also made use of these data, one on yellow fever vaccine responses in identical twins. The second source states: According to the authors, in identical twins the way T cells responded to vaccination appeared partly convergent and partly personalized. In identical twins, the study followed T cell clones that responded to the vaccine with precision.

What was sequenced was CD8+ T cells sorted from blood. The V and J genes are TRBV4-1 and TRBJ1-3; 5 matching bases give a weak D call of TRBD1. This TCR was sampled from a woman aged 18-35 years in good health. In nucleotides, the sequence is TGCGCCAGCAGCCAAGGCCCTCTACAGGCAAAGAGCTCTGGAAACACCATATATTTT. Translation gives CASSQGPLQAKSSGNTIYF.